This T cell receptor beta chain derives from a study of cytomegalovirus exposure and HLA in healthy donors. With regard to this clone: Its specificity is not known.

Whole-study findings and limits: An apparent linkage of common viral pathogens to several of the most significant clusters emerged in a later analysis. Most of the CMV-associated TCR beta chains (in a later analysis) appeared to be HLA-restricted. Earlier analysis looked at TCR beta V segments, and most were productive about 87% or about 30% of the time.

There are 15 residues in the CDR3. Looked up from germline, CDR1 is LGHNA and CDR2 is YSLEER. The V gene end was trimmed by 8 bases and the J gene end by 3 bases; junction bases not matched to a gene: 5. Researchers ran the PCR with 60 Vbeta and 13 Jbeta primers. Some clones are missing from TCRdb's copy, which holds only in-frame ones; the method was immunoSEQ multiplex PCR. The sample includes 110,000 to 150,000 clones, approximately 84% of them seen just once. The genes are TRBV4-3 and TRBJ2-7; 15 bases are shared with TRBD2. The receptor comes from a woman in her 40s in good health and CMV-seronegative. Sequenced sample: PBMCs. Here the CDR3 reads CASSRTSGGDYEQYF. The CDR3 coding sequence is TGCGCCAGCTCTAGGACTAGCGGGGGGGACTACGAGCAGTACTTC.